The sequence of this TCR beta chain was determined in a study of cytomegalovirus exposure and HLA in healthy donors. Study-level findings and limits: Judged likely to be a sequencing artifact was a cluster of highly shared sequence variants. The authors enumerated around 150 TCR beta chains as linked to cytomegalovirus. Most TCR sequences proved rare, with some public TCRs found in many donors.

There are a few counts of this clone. Antigen unknown. A multiplex PCR was run with 60 Vbeta primers and 13 Jbeta primers. Generated by immunoSEQ multiplex PCR, the TCRdb table keeps only in-frame clones and is missing some. Of 65,000 to 95,000 clones listed, 65% to 80% were seen once; the top ten hold 2% to 2.5%. Trimming left V 0 bases short and J 4 bases short, with 6 bases between. The germline gives CDR1 LNHDA, CDR2 SQIVND (reference sequence). The CDR3 sequence is 14 residues long. The gene calls are TRBV19 and TRBJ2-2; maybe TRBD2 (5 bases). This sequence was found in a man aged 25 to 40 in good health and CMV-seronegative. Sample: PBMCs. CDR3: CASSIDRGTGELFF. CDR3 coding DNA: TGTGCCAGTAGTATAGATCGGGGCACCGGGGAGCTGTTTTTT.